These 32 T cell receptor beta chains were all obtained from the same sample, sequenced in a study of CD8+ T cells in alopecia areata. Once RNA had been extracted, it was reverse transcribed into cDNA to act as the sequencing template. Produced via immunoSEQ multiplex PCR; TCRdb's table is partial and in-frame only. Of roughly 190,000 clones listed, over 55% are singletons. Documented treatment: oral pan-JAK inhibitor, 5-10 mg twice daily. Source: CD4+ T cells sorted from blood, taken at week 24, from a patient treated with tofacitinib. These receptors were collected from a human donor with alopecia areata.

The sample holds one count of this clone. The CDR3 spells CAWSVKGSQPQHF. CDR3 bases: TGTGCCTGGAGTGTAAAAGGGTCTCAGCCCCAGCATTTT. The chain carries TRBV30 and TRBJ1-5; no definite D call. In germline, CDR1 is GTSNPN, CDR2 SVGIG (reference sequence). V lost 0 bases and J 6 bases, leaving 9 bases between the germline ends. The CDR3 contains 13 residues. Full variable domain (rest looked up from reference TRBV30 and TRBJ1-5): SQTIHQWPATLVQPVGSPLSLECTVEGTSNPNLYWYRQAAGRGLQLLFYSVGIGQISSEVPQNLSASRPQDRQFILSSKKLLLSDSGFYLCAWSVKGSQPQHFGDGTRLSIL.

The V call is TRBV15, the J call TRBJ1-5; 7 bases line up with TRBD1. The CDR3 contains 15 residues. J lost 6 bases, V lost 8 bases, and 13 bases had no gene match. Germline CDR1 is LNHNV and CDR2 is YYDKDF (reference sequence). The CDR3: CATRQGTQKIQPQHF. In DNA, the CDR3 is TGTGCCACCCGACAGGGAACCCAAAAAATTCAGCCCCAGCATTTT.

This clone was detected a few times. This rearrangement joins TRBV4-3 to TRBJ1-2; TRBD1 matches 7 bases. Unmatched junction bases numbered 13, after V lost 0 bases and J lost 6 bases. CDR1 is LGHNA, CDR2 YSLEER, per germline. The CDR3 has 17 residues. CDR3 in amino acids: CASSQELRVGTVNGYTF. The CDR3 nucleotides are TGCGCCAGCAGCCAAGAATTAAGGGTTGGGACAGTGAATGGCTACACCTTC.

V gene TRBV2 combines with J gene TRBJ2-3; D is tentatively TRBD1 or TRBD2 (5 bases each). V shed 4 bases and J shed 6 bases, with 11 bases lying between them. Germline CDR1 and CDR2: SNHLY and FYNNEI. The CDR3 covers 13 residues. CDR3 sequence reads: CASSGDGLDTQYF. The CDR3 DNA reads TGTGCCAGCAGTGGGGACGGGTTGGATACGCAGTATTTT.

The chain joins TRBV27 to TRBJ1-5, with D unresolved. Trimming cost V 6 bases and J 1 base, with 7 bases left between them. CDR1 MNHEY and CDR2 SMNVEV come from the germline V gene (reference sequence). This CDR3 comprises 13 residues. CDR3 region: CASSQASNQPQHF. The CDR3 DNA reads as TGTGCCAGCAGCCAAGCGAGCAATCAGCCCCAGCATTTT.

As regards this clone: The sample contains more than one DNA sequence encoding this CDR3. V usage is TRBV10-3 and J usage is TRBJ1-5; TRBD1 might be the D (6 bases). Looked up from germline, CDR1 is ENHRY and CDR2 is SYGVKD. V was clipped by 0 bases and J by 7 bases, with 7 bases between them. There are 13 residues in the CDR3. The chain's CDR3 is CAISESTGQPQHF. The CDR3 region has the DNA TGTGCCATCAGTGAGTCCACAGGGCAGCCCCAGCATTTT.

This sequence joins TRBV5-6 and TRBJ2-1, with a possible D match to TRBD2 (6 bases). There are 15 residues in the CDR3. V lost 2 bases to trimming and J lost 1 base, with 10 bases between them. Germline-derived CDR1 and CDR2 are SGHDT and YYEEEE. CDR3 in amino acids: CASSFTRGSYNEQFF. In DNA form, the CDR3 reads TGTGCCAGCAGCTTTACGCGGGGATCCTACAATGAGCAGTTCTTC.

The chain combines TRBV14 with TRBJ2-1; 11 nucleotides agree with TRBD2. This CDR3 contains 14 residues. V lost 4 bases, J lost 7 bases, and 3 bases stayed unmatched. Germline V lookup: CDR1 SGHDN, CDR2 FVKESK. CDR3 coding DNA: TGTGCCAGCAGCCCGGGACTAGCGGTAAATGAGCAGTTCTTC. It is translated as CASSPGLAVNEQFF.

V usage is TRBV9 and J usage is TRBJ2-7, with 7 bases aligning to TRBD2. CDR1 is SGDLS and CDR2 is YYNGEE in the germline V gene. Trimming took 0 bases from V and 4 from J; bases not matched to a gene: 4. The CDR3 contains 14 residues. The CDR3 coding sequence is TGTGCCAGCAGCGTAGCTACGGGGGGTTACGAGCAGTACTTC. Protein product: CASSVATGGYEQYF. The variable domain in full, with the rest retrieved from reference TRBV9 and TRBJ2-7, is DSGVTQTPKHLITATGQRVTLRCSPRSGDLSVYWYQQSLDQGLQFLIQYYNGEERAKGNILERFSAQQFPDLHSELNLSSLELGDSALYFCASSVATGGYEQYFGPGTRLTVT.

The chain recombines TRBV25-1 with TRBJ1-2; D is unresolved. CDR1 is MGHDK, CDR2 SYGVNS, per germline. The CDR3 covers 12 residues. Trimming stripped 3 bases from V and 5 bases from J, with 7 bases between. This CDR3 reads CASSDQVYGYTF. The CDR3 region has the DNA TGTGCCAGCAGTGACCAGGTTTATGGCTACACCTTC.

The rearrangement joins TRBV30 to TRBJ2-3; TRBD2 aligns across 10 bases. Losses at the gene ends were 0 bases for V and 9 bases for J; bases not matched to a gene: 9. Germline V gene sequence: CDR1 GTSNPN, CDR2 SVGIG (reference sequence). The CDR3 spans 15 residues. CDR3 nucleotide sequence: TGTGCCTGGAGTGTCCAGCGGGGGGGCATGGAAACGCAGTATTTT. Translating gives CAWSVQRGGMETQYF.

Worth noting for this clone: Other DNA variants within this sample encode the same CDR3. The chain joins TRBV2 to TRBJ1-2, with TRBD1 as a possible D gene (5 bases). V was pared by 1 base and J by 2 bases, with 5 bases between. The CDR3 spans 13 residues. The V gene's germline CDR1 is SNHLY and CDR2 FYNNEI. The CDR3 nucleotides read TGTGCCAGCAGTGAAGGGGGGAACTATGGCTACACCTTC. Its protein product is CASSEGGNYGYTF.

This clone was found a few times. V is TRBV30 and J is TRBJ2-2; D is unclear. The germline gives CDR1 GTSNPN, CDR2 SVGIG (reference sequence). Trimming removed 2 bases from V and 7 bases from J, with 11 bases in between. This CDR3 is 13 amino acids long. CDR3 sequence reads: CAWSIRSGGELFF. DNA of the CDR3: TGTGCCTGGAGTATCAGGTCGGGCGGGGAGCTGTTTTTT. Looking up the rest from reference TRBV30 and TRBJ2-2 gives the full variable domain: SQTIHQWPATLVQPVGSPLSLECTVEGTSNPNLYWYRQAAGRGLQLLFYSVGIGQISSEVPQNLSASRPQDRQFILSSKKLLLSDSGFYLCAWSIRSGGELFFGEGSRLTVL.

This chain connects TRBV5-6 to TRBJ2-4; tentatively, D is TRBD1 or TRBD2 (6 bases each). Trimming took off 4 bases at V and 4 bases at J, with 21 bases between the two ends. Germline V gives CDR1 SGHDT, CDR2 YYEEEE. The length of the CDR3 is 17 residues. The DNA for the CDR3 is TGTGCCAGCAGCCCAGAAGGGGGGCCAGGGGTGAAAAACATTCAGTACTTC. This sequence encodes CASSPEGGPGVKNIQYF.

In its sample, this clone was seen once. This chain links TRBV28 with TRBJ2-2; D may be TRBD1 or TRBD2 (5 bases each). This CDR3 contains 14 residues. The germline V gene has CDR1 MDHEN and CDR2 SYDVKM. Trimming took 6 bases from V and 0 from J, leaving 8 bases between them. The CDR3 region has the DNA TGTGCCAGCAGGACGGGACCGAACACCGGGGAGCTGTTTTTT. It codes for CASRTGPNTGELFF.

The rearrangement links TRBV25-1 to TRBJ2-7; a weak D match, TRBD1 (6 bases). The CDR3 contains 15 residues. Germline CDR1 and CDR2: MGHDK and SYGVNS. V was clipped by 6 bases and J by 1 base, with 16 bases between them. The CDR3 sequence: CASSRVDRNSYEQYF. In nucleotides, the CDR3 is TGTGCCAGCAGCAGGGTTGACAGGAATTCCTACGAGCAGTACTTC.

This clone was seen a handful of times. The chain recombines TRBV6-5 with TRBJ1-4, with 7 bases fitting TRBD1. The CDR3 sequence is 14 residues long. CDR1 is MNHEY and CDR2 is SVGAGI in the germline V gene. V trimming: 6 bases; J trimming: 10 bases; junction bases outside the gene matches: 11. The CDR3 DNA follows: TGTGCCAGCAGCTCCGGGGGACAGTTGAGAAAACTGTTTTTT. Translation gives CASSSGGQLRKLFF.

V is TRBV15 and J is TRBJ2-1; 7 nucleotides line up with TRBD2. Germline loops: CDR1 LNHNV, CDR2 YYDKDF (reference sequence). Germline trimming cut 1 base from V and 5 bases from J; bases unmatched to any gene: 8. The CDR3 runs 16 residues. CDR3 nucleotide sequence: TGTGCCACCAGCAGAGTGCCCGCCCGGGAGGACAATGAGCAGTTCTTC. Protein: CATSRVPAREDNEQFF.

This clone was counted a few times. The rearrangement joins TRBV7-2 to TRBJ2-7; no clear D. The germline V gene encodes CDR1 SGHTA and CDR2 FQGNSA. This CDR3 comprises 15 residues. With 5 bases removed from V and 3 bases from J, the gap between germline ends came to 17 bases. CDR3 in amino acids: CASSTRSTPGYEQYF. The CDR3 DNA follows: TGTGCCAGCAGCACCCGGAGCACCCCAGGCTACGAGCAGTACTTC.

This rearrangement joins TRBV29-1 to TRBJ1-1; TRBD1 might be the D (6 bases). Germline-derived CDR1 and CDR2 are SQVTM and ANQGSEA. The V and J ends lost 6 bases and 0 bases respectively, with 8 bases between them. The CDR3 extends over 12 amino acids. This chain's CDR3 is CSVDSMNTEAFF. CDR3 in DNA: TGCAGCGTGGACAGCATGAACACTGAAGCTTTCTTT. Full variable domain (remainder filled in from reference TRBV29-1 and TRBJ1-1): SAVISQKPSRDICQRGTSLTIQCQVDSQVTMMFWYRQQPGQSLTLIATANQGSEATYESGFVIDKFPISRPNLTFSTLTVSNMSPEDSSIYLCSVDSMNTEAFFGQGTRLTVV.

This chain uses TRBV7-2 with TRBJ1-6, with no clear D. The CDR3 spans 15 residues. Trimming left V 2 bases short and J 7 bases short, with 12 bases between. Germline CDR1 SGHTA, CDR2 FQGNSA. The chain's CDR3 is CASSLSGGLNSPLHF. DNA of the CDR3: TGTGCCAGCAGCTTATCAGGAGGGCTCAATTCACCCCTCCACTTT.

The CDR3 loop is CASSGTTSNQPQHF. The CDR3 nucleotides are TGTGCCAGTAGTGGGACAACTAGCAATCAGCCCCAGCATTTT. This sequence joins TRBV19 and TRBJ1-5, with a weak D call TRBD1 (6 bases). The CDR3 sequence is 14 residues long. Per the germline V gene, CDR1 is LNHDA and CDR2 is SQIVND (reference sequence). V was cut by 5 bases and J by 0 bases, with 8 bases left in between.

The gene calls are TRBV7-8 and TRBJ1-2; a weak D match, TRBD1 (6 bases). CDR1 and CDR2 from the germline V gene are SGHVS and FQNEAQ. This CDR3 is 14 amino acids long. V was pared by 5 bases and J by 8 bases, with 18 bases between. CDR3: CASSPRTASGGYTF. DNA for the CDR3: TGTGCCAGCAGCCCCCGGACAGCCAGCGGAGGCTACACCTTC.

As DNA, the CDR3 is TGTGCCAGCAGCAACTTCCTCAGGACAGGGGAGTACGAGCAGTACTTC. Protein product: CASSNFLRTGEYEQYF. This rearrangement joins TRBV11-2 to TRBJ2-7; the match to TRBD1 covers 9 bases. Per germline, CDR1 SGHAT and CDR2 FQNNGV. The J segment lost 4 bases and the V segment lost 5 bases, leaving 12 bases of the junction unmatched. This CDR3 has 16 residues.

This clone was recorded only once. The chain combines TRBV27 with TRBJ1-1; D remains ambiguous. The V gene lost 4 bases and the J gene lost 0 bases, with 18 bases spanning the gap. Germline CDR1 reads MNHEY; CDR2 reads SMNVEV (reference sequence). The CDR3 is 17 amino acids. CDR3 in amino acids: CASSSGVGRSMNTEAFF. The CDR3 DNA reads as TGTGCCAGCAGTTCCGGCGTCGGCAGATCGATGAACACTGAAGCTTTCTTT.

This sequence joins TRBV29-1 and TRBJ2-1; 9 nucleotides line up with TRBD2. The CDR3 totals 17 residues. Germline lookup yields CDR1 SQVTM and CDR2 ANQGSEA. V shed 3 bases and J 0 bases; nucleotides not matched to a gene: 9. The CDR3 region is CSVDQRGDPSSYNEQFF. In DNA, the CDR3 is TGCAGCGTTGACCAGCGGGGGGACCCGAGCTCCTACAATGAGCAGTTCTTC.

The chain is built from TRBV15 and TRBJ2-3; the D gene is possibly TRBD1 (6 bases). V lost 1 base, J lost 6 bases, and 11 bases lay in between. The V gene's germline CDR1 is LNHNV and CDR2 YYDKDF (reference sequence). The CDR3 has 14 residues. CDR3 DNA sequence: TGTGCCACCAGCAGAGCTTCTCAGGGGGATACGCAGTATTTT. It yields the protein CATSRASQGDTQYF.

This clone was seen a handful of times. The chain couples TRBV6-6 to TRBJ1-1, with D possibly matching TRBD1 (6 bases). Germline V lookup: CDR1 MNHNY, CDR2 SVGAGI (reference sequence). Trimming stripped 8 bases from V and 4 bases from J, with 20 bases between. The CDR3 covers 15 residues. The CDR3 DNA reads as TGTGCCAGCGTCCTTGGGCCACAGGGTTCCACTGAAGCTTTCTTT. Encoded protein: CASVLGPQGSTEAFF.

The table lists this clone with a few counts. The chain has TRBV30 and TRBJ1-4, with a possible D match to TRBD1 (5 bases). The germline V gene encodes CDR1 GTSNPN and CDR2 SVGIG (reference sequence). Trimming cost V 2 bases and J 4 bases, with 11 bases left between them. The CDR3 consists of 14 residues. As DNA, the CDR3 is TGTGCCTGGAGTCACCTGGGGGGTAATGAAAAACTGTTTTTT. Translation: CAWSHLGGNEKLFF.

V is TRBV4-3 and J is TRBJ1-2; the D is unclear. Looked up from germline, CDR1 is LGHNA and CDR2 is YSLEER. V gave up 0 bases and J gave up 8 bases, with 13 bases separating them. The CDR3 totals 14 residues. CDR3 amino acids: CASSQESGVGGYTF. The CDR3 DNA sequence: TGCGCCAGCAGCCAAGAAAGTGGGGTTGGAGGCTACACCTTC.

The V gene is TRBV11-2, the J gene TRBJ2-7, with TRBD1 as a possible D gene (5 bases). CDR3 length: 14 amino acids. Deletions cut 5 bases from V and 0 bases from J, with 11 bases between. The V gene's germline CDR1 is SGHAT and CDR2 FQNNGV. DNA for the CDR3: TGTGCCAGCAGCCCACAGGAGAGCTCCTACGAGCAGTACTTC. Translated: CASSPQESSYEQYF.

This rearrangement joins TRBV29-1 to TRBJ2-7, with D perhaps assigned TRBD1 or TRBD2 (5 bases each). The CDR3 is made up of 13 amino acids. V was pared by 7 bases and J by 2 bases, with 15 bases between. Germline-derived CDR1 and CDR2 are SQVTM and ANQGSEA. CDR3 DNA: TGCAGCGCCCAGCGGCAGGGTGCCTACGAGCAGTACTTC. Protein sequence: CSAQRQGAYEQYF.